The T cell receptor (beta chain) described here comes from a study of blood T cell repertoires in COVID-19. Study in general: The origin of the acute and convalescent COVID-19 samples was the United States, Italy and Spain.

In the study's own analysis: From reference gene primer amplification, estimates of nucleated cell counts were derived. Using immunoSEQ multiplex PCR, the repertoire was profiled, and TCRdb retains in-frame clones only, with some absent. Clone size and the V and J calls come from that table; the DNA yielded D and trimming. The sample consists of tens of thousands of clones, 90% of them appearing once. The V segment lost 7 bases and the J segment 7 bases; nucleotides outside the gene matches: 3. Germline V gives CDR1 SQVTM, CDR2 ANQGSEA. CDR3 length: 10 amino acids. Sequencing was carried out using peripheral blood. The source is a human donor with active COVID-19. The donor label of this sample is uncertain. The gene calls are TRBV29-1 and TRBJ1-1, with 7 bases aligning to TRBD1. CDR3 sequence reads: CSDGQVEAFF. The CDR3 nucleotides read TGCAGCGACGGACAGGTTGAAGCTTTCTTT. Drawing the rest from reference TRBV29-1 and TRBJ1-1, the complete variable domain is SAVISQKPSRDICQRGTSLTIQCQVDSQVTMMFWYRQQPGQSLTLIATANQGSEATYESGFVIDKFPISRPNLTFSTLTVSNMSPEDSSIYLCSDGQVEAFFGQGTRLTVV.